This passage covers 27 T cell receptor beta chains from one sample sequenced in a study of blood T cell repertoires in COVID-19. Measured with immunoSEQ multiplex PCR; TCRdb has only the in-frame clones, and not every one. The repertoire holds about 250,000 clones, with 86% as singletons. The sequenced material came from peripheral blood. All receptors derive from a woman of 80 years or more with COVID-19, enrolled during active disease.

This sequence joins TRBV9 and TRBJ2-5; 7 bases are a match to TRBD2. The CDR3 totals 11 residues. The germline CDR1 and CDR2 sequences are SGDLS and YYNGEE. Trimming cost V 9 bases and J 9 bases; bases outside gene matches: 8. DNA for the CDR3: TGTGCCATCTCACTGGGGGGGGCCCAGTACTTC. As protein: CAISLGGAQYF.

This chain connects TRBV5-6 to TRBJ1-2; tentatively, D is TRBD1 (5 bases). The CDR3 contains 13 residues. Trimming removed 7 bases at V and 8 bases at J, with 18 bases between. CDR1 SGHDT and CDR2 YYEEEE come from the germline V gene. The CDR3, as DNA: TGTGCCAGCGCCAACGGCAGGGTCGGGGGCTACACCTTC. The encoded protein is CASANGRVGGYTF.

This chain links TRBV19 with TRBJ1-5; 8 nucleotides line up with TRBD1. The germline V gene encodes CDR1 LNHDA and CDR2 SQIVND (reference sequence). This CDR3 is built from 18 residues. With V trimmed by 7 bases and J by 8 bases, 22 bases remained unmatched. CDR3 protein: CASTDESTRGLPTEPQHF. CDR3 DNA: TGTGCCAGTACCGACGAGAGCACCAGGGGGCTTCCAACAGAGCCCCAGCATTTT.

CDR3 sequence: CASSSFPGLAGSYNEQFF. In DNA form, the CDR3 reads TGTGCCAGCAGCTCGTTTCCGGGACTAGCGGGGAGCTACAATGAGCAGTTCTTC. The chain joins TRBV7-9 to TRBJ2-1, with 13 bases lining up with TRBD2. J gave up 3 bases and V 4 bases, and 9 bases lay outside the gene matches. This CDR3 region has 18 residues. In germline, CDR1 is SEHNR, CDR2 FQNEAQ (reference sequence).

The V gene is TRBV6-5, the J gene TRBJ2-7; weak D call: TRBD1 (6 bases). Germline CDR1 MNHEY, CDR2 SVGAGI. This CDR3 contains 16 residues. Trimming removed 2 bases at V and 0 bases at J, with 14 bases between. This CDR3 is CASSYRGRGRSYEQYF. The CDR3 DNA reads TGTGCCAGCAGTTACCGGGGCAGGGGTCGCTCCTACGAGCAGTACTTC.

J is TRBJ1-1 and V is TRBV10-3; D is undetermined. This CDR3 is 14 amino acids long. Germline CDR1 ENHRY, CDR2 SYGVKD. V was cut by 6 bases and J by 4 bases, with 15 bases left in between. CDR3 region: CAIRGVAFGTEAFF. CDR3 bases: TGTGCCATCAGGGGCGTCGCCTTTGGCACTGAAGCTTTCTTT.

A single count supports this clone. This chain uses TRBV7-6 with TRBJ1-1, with 8 nucleotides matching TRBD1. Germline CDR1 is SGHVS and CDR2 is FNYEAQ. The CDR3 is 14 amino acids. V shed 7 bases and J 6 bases; nucleotides not matched to a gene: 10. The CDR3 DNA follows: TGTGCCAGCACCGCGAACAGGGGGATGGCTGAAGCTTTCTTT. Its translation is CASTANRGMAEAFF.

CDR3: CASSSRSSYNEQFF. The CDR3, as DNA: TGTGCCAGTAGTAGTCGGAGCTCCTACAATGAGCAGTTCTTC. The chain joins TRBV19 to TRBJ2-1; no firm D call. Trimming left V 4 bases short and J 0 bases short, with 7 bases between. CDR1 and CDR2 (germline): LNHDA, SQIVND (reference sequence). CDR3 length: 14 residues.

The chain joins TRBV18 to TRBJ1-5, with 8 nucleotides matching TRBD1. V gave up 8 bases and J gave up 2 bases; unmatched junction bases: 17. This CDR3 contains 18 residues. CDR1 KGHSH and CDR2 LQKENI come from the germline V gene. CDR3 sequence (DNA): TGTGCCAGCGCAATGGGACAGGAGACAACCTTTCGCAATCAGCCCCAGCATTTT. This gives the protein CASAMGQETTFRNQPQHF.

The J gene is TRBJ1-6, the V gene TRBV28, with D perhaps matching TRBD1 (6 bases). The germline V gene has CDR1 MDHEN and CDR2 SYDVKM. The V gene lost 4 bases and the J gene lost 7 bases, with 11 bases spanning the gap. The CDR3 is 14 residues long. CDR3 nucleotide sequence: TGTGCCAGCAGTTCACAGGGTGGCAATTCACCCCTCCACTTT. This encodes CASSSQGGNSPLHF.

This chain uses TRBV15 with TRBJ1-2; 9 nucleotides agree with TRBD1. The germline gives CDR1 LNHNV, CDR2 YYDKDF (reference sequence). Trimming took 3 bases from V and 6 from J; bases not matched to a gene: 5. The length of the CDR3 is 14 residues. In nucleotides, the CDR3 is TGTGCCACCAGCAGGGGGGACAGGGCGGATGGCTACACCTTC. Translating it yields CATSRGDRADGYTF. The full variable domain, rest sourced from reference TRBV15 and TRBJ1-2, is DAMVIQNPRYQVTQFGKPVTLSCSQTLNHNVMYWYQQKSSQAPKLLFHYYDKDFNNEADTPDNFQSRRPNTSFCFLDIRSPGLGDTAMYLCATSRGDRADGYTFGSGTRLTVV.

The V and J genes are TRBV18 and TRBJ2-2; 10 bases map to TRBD1. This CDR3 comprises 14 residues. The germline gives CDR1 KGHSH, CDR2 LQKENI. Unmatched junction bases numbered 7, after V lost 10 bases and J lost 5 bases. The CDR3 bases are TGTGCCACCGACCGACAGGGGGCAACCGGGGAGCTGTTTTTT. Its translation: CATDRQGATGELFF.

This clone was observed a few times. The chain employs TRBV27 and TRBJ1-1; D gene uncertain. The germline gives CDR1 MNHEY, CDR2 SMNVEV (reference sequence). V shed 6 bases and J shed 0 bases, with 8 bases lying between them. This CDR3 contains 13 residues. CDR3 protein: CASSGRMNTEAFF. For the CDR3, the DNA is TGTGCCAGCAGCGGTCGAATGAACACTGAAGCTTTCTTT.

This clone was seen more than once but under ten times. The chain combines TRBV5-1 with TRBJ1-2; D gene ambiguous. Per germline, CDR1 SGHRS and CDR2 YFSETQ. The CDR3 runs to 14 residues. The V gene lost 0 bases and the J gene lost 4 bases, with 10 bases spanning the gap. The CDR3 spells CASSLDGRSYGYTF. The CDR3 nucleotides are TGCGCCAGCAGCTTGGACGGGAGGAGCTATGGCTACACCTTC.

The chain uses TRBV6-2 or TRBV6-3 and TRBJ1-1, with D unclear. Trimming cost V 5 bases and J 5 bases, with 18 bases left between them. The CDR3 is made up of 15 amino acids. Germline loops: CDR1 MNHEY, CDR2 SVGEGT. CDR3 bases: TGTGCCAGCAGTCCCCTCGGGGAGGGTAGGACTGAAGCTTTCTTT. Amino acids: CASSPLGEGRTEAFF.

The chain joins TRBV3-1 (or the pseudogene TRBV3-2) to TRBJ2-4; 8 positions match TRBD1. With 1 base clipped from V and 3 bases from J, the junction kept 8 bases outside the gene matches. Germline V CDR1 and CDR2: LGHDT, YNNKEL (reference sequence). There are 17 residues in the CDR3. The CDR3 region is CASSQARDRSFKNIQYF. The CDR3 DNA reads as TGTGCCAGCAGCCAAGCTAGGGACAGGAGTTTCAAAAACATTCAGTACTTC.

The CDR3 DNA follows: TGTGCCAGCAGGGAAAGGGGTGATGAAGCTTTCTTT. Amino acids: CASRERGDEAFF. V is TRBV7-9 and J is TRBJ1-1; D perhaps matches TRBD1 (5 bases). Between the trimmed V and J ends, which lost 6 bases and 7 bases, there was a span of 12 bases. Germline assignment: CDR1 SEHNR and CDR2 FQNEAQ (reference sequence). CDR3 length: 12 residues.

The chain links TRBV7-3 to TRBJ2-3, with TRBD2 matching 9 bases. V dropped 7 bases and J dropped 1; count of bases not matched to a gene: 3. The CDR3 covers 14 residues. Germline-derived CDR1 and CDR2 are SGHTA and FQGTGA. The CDR3 DNA sequence: TGTGCCAGCACGCGGGGGGGCGGCACAGATACGCAGTATTTT. Translation gives CASTRGGGTDTQYF.

The chain uses TRBV6-5 and TRBJ1-2, with D possibly matching TRBD1 (6 bases). CDR3 size: 14 residues. V was pared by 0 bases and J by 1 base, with 6 bases between. CDR1 is MNHEY and CDR2 is SVGAGI in the germline V gene. CDR3 sequence reads: CASSYSGHNYGYTF. DNA for the CDR3: TGTGCCAGCAGTTACTCGGGACATAACTATGGCTACACCTTC.

This chain links TRBV5-1 with TRBJ1-2, with D hard to call. This CDR3 is 14 amino acids long. Germline V CDR1 and CDR2: SGHRS, YFSETQ. V dropped 1 base and J dropped 7 bases, with 14 bases sitting between them. The CDR3 loop is CASSLWEGSGGYTF. The DNA for the CDR3 is TGCGCCAGCAGCTTGTGGGAGGGTTCCGGTGGCTACACCTTC.

The genes are TRBV4-2 and TRBJ2-3; the D is unclear. CDR3 length equals 12 residues. With 6 bases removed from V and 3 bases from J, the gap between germline ends came to 7 bases. The germline V gene encodes CDR1 LGHNA and CDR2 YNFKEQ. The CDR3 here is CASSPTTDTQYF. The CDR3 DNA reads as TGTGCCAGCAGTCCAACAACAGATACGCAGTATTTT.

Worth noting for this clone: This sample also contains other DNA sequences that code for the same CDR3. The CDR3 coding sequence is TGCGCCAGCAGCAGTCAAGGGGGCGGCACTGAAGCTTTCTTT. It yields the protein CASSSQGGGTEAFF. V and J are TRBV5-1 and TRBJ1-1; 7 nucleotides match TRBD1. The germline V gene encodes CDR1 SGHRS and CDR2 YFSETQ. This CDR3 is 14 amino acids long. V shed 4 bases and J 4 bases; nucleotides not matched to a gene: 7.

The chain has TRBV6-6 and TRBJ1-2; 8 bases are a match to TRBD1. Germline V gives CDR1 MNHNY, CDR2 SVGAGI (reference sequence). The CDR3 extends over 14 amino acids. V dropped 0 bases and J dropped 8; count of bases not matched to a gene: 5. The CDR3 DNA follows: TGTGCCAGCAGTTACTCATACAGGGGGGAAGGCTACACCTTC. Residues: CASSYSYRGEGYTF.

This clone has only one observation. V usage is TRBV4-3 and J usage is TRBJ2-7, with a tentative D call TRBD2 (5 bases). Germline lookup yields CDR1 LGHNA and CDR2 YSLEER. This CDR3 comprises 14 residues. Deletions cut 4 bases from V and 4 bases from J, with 14 bases between. The CDR3 spells CASSPGIASYEQYF. CDR3 nucleotide sequence: TGCGCCAGCAGCCCAGGCATAGCGTCGTACGAGCAGTACTTC.

The gene calls are TRBV18 and TRBJ1-6; D ambiguous. Germline CDR1 is KGHSH and CDR2 is LQKENI. The ends were cut back, 4 bases at V and 5 bases at J, with 15 bases in the middle. The CDR3 is 16 amino acids. CDR3 amino acids: CASSLGLAGNNSPLHF. The CDR3 DNA reads TGTGCCAGCTCACTCGGTCTGGCAGGTAATAATTCACCCCTCCACTTT.

The rearrangement uses TRBV5-1 and TRBJ1-1; possibly TRBD1 for D (6 bases). There are 15 residues in the CDR3. CDR1 and CDR2 (germline): SGHRS, YFSETQ. Deletions cut 0 bases from V and 1 base from J, with 10 bases between. CDR3 nucleotides: TGCGCCAGCAGCTTGGCCGCACAGGGGAACACTGAAGCTTTCTTT. It translates to CASSLAAQGNTEAFF. Drawing the rest from reference TRBV5-1 and TRBJ1-1, the complete variable domain is KAGVTQTPRYLIKTRGQQVTLSCSPISGHRSVSWYQQTPGQGLQFLFEYFSETQRNKGNFPGRFSGRQFSNSRSEMNVSTLELGDSALYLCASSLAAQGNTEAFFGQGTRLTVV.

The chain couples TRBV19 to TRBJ1-2; D unclear. Per germline, CDR1 LNHDA and CDR2 SQIVND (reference sequence). This CDR3 has 8 residues. V lost 9 bases, J lost 8 bases, and 4 bases lay in between. CDR3 nucleotides: TGTGCCAGACGGGGCTACACCTTC. This gives the protein CARRGYTF.